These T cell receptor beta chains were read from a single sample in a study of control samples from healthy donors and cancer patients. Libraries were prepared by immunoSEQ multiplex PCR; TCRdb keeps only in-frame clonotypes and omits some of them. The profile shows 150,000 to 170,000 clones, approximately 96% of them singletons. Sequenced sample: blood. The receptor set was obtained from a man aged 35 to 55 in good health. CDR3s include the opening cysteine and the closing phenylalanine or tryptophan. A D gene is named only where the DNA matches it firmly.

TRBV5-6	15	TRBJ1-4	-	CASSPGGGTSEKLFF
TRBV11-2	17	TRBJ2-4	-	CASSLGGLGLAKNIQYF
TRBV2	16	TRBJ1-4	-	CASSESRAMANEKLFF
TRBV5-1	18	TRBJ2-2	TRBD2	CASSFGLAGAVNTGELFF
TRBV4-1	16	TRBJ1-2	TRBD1	CASSPMTGFNNYGYTF
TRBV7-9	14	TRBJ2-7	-	CASSEPKTSYEQYF
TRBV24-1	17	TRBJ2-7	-	CATSDPGRQGGSYEQYF
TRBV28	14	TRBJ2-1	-	CASSPRVPNNEQFF
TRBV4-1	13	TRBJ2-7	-	CASSQVGLGEQYF
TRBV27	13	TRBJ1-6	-	CASAGAGYSPLHF
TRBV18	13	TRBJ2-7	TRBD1	CASAPGQGYEQYF
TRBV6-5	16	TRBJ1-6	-	CASSYRTGREGSPLHF
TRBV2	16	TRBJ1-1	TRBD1	CASSPQGARGDTEAFF
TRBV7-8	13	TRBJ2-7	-	CASSLQGFYEQYF
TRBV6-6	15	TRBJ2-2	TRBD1	CASRPGQAGTGELFF
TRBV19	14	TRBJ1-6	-	CASSGGVFVSPLHF
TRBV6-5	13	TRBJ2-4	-	CASSPLAKNIQYF
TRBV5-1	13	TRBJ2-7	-	CASSLTGYYEQYF
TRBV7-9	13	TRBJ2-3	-	CASTARGTDTQYF
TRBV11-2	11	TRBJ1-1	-	CASSLATEAFF
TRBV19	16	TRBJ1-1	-	CASSPWTGSLGTEAFF
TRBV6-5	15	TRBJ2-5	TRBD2	CASSPQRGDQETQYF
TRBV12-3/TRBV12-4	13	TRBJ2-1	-	CASTWSSYNEQFF
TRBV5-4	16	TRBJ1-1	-	CASSLFGQGTNTEAFF
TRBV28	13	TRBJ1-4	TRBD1	CASSLVDREKLFF
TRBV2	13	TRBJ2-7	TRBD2	CASRAGGTYEQYF
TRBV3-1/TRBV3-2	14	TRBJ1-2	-	CASSQGLDYHGYTF
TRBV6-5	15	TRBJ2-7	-	CASSDNRDGPYEQYF
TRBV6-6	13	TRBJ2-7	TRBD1	CASRTGGSDEQYF
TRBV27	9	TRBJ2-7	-	CASKFKQYF
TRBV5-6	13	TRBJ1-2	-	CASSSGNLVGYTF
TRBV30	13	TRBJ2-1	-	CAWTPGSHNEQFF
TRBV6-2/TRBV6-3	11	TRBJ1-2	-	CASSESYGYTF
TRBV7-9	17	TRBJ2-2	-	CASSPSRTAANTGELFF
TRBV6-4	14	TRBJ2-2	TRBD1	CASSRGPETGELFF
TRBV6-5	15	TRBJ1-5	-	CASRPFNRADQPQHF
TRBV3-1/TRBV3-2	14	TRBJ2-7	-	CASSRGSSDYEQYF
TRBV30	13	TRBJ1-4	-	CAWSVTWSEKLFF
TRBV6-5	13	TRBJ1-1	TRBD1	CASRDRGSTEAFF
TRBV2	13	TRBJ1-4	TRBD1	CASAQGANEKLFF
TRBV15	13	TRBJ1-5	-	CATSRVPPGPQHF
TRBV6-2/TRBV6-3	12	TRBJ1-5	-	CASSFGNQPQHF
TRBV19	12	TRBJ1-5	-	CASNIRTQPQHF
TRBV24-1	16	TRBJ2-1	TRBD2	CATGVSGMNSYNEQFF
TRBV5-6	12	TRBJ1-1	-	CASSASGSEAFF
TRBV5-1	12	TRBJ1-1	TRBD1	CASSARQGEAFF
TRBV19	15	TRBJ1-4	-	CASKGGGTANEKLFF
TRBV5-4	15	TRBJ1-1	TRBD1	CASSLRTGLTTEAFF
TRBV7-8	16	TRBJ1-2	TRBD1	CASSSRTGMGVGGYTF
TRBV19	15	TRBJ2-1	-	CASSRDTGSYNEQFF
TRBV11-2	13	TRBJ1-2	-	CASSTIQRYGYTF